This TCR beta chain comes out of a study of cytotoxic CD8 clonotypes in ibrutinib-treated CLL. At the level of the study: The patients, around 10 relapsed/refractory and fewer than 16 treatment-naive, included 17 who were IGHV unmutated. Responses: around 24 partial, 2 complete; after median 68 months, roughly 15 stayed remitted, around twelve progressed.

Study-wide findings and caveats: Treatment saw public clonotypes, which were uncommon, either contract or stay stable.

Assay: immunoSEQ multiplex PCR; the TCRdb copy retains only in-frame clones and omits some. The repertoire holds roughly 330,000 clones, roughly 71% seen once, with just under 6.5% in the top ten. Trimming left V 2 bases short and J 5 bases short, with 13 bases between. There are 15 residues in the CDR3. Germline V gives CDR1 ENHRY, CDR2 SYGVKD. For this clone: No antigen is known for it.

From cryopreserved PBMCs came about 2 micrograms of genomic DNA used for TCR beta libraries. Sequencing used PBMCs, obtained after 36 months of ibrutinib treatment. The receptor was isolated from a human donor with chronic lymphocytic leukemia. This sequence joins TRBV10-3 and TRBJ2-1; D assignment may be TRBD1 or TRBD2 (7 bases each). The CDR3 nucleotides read TGTGCCATCAGTGAGAGTCAGGGGGGGAACAATGAGCAGTTCTTC. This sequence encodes CAISESQGGNNEQFF.